This TCR beta chain was found in a study of T cell responses to AZD1222 COVID-19 vaccine. On this clone: As yet, its antigen is unknown.

The study, taken as a whole, reports: Per reports, nearly half of all spike-specific TCRs target regions that are unmutated in variants. Vaccine-related CD4 TCRs covered spike, predominating at 160-218 and 743-854. Once two AZD1222 doses were given, Spike-specific TCR breadth and depth went up.

Germline V gene data show CDR1 as PRHDT and CDR2 as FYEKMQ (reference sequence). V lost 1 base, J lost 0 bases, and 16 bases lay in between. This CDR3 has 18 residues. Data came from immunoSEQ multiplex PCR; TCRdb stores just in-frame clones and leaves some out. The sample contains some 97,000 clones, about nine tenths of which appear only once. The rearrangement joins TRBV13 to TRBJ2-1; a weak D match, TRBD2 (6 bases). This sequence originates from an adult in good health. The sample consisted of peripheral blood, taken on day 0 of AZD1222 vaccination. The CDR3 sequence: CASSLVSWGESSYNEQFF. The CDR3, as DNA: TGTGCCAGCAGCTTAGTCAGTTGGGGGGAGAGCTCCTACAATGAGCAGTTCTTC.